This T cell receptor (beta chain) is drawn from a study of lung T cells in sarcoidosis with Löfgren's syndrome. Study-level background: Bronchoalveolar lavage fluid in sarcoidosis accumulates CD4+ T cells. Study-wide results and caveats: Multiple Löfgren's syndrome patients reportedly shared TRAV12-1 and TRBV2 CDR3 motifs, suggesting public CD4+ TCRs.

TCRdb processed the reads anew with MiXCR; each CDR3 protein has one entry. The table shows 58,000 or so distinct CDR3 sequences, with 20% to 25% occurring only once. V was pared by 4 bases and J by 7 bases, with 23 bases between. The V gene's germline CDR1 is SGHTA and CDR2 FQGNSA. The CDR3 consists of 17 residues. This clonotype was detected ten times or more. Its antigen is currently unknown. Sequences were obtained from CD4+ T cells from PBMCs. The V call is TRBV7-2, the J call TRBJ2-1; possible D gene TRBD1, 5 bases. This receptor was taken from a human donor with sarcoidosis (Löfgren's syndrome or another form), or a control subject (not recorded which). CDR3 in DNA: TGTGCCAGCAGCTATGCCCCAAGGGGCCAGATTTTTAATGAGCAGTTCTTC. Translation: CASSYAPRGQIFNEQFF.